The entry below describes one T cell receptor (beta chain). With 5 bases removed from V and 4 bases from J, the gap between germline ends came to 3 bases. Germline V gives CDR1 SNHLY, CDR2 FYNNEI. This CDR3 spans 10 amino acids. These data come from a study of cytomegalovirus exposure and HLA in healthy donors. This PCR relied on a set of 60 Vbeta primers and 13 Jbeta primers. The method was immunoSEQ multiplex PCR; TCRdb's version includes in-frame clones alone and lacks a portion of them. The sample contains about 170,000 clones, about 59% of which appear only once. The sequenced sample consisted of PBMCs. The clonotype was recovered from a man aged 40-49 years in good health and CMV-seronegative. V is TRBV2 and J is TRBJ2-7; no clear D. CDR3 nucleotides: TGTGCCAGCAGTACTTACGAGCAGTACTTC. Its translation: CASSTYEQYF.